These T cell receptor beta chains were read from a single sample in a study of shared clonotypes between healthy human individuals. Clones were read by immunoSEQ multiplex PCR, and TCRdb kept only the in-frame ones, dropping some. The table has about 2.1 million clones, 85% to 95% seen once; the top ten hold about 1.5%. The sequenced sample was naive CD8+ T cells from PBMCs. All receptors come from a man between 18 and 35 years old in good health. Some clones in this sample may be carry-over from other donors' samples. Each CDR3 is given with its conserved first and last residue. A D gene is named only where the DNA matches it firmly. Expanded clones are given a class, and other clones once, few, many or no size at all.

NA	TRBJ1-4	TRBV7-9	NA	CASSPGRYGEKLFF	TGTGCCAGCAGCCCGGGTCGATACGGTGAAAAACTGTTTTTT
NA	TRBJ2-7	TRBV7-8	TRBD2	CASSLVGGSSYEQYF	TGTGCCAGCAGCTTAGTCGGCGGGAGCTCCTACGAGCAGTACTTC
NA	TRBJ2-1	TRBV28	TRBD1	CASSLYLRDSSYNEQFF	TGTGCCAGCAGTCTCTATCTCCGGGACAGCTCCTACAATGAGCAGTTCTTC
NA	TRBJ2-1	TRBV27	NA	CASRIGGANTGNEQFF	TGTGCCAGCAGGATAGGGGGAGCCAATACGGGCAATGAGCAGTTCTTC
NA	TRBJ2-7	TRBV5-6	TRBD2	CASSLAHWRELSYEQYF	TGTGCCAGCAGCTTGGCCCATTGGCGGGAGTTGTCCTACGAGCAGTACTTC
NA	TRBJ1-2	TRBV6-1	NA	CASRGVTNYGYTF	TGTGCCAGCCGTGGTGTTACTAACTATGGCTACACCTTC
NA	TRBJ2-7	TRBV15	NA	CATSPLDPPNYEQYF	TGTGCCACCAGCCCCCTGGACCCTCCCAACTACGAGCAGTACTTC
NA	TRBJ1-5	TRBV27	NA	CASIGGRWGDYSNQPQHF	TGTGCCAGCATTGGTGGGCGTTGGGGAGATTATAGCAATCAGCCCCAGCATTTT
NA	TRBJ1-4	TRBV28	NA	CASTIGLLGEKLFF	TGTGCCAGCACCATTGGACTTTTGGGAGAAAAACTGTTTTTT
NA	TRBJ1-5	TRBV23-1	TRBD1	CASRPTGRQPQHF	TGCGCCAGCAGACCGACAGGGAGGCAGCCCCAGCATTTT
NA	TRBJ1-2	TRBV6-5	NA	CASSYSRSFGTYGYTF	TGTGCCAGCAGTTACTCGAGGTCCTTCGGTACCTATGGCTACACCTTC
NA	TRBJ2-7	TRBV5-4	NA	CASSFGSAYEQYF	TGTGCCAGCAGCTTCGGCTCTGCCTACGAGCAGTACTTC
NA	TRBJ2-1	TRBV11-2	TRBD2	CASSSEIAGLYNEQFF	TGTGCCAGCAGCTCCGAAATAGCGGGTCTCTACAATGAGCAGTTCTTC
NA	TRBJ2-2	TRBV27	TRBD1	CASSKQGARAGELFF	TGTGCCAGCAGTAAACAGGGGGCGAGGGCCGGGGAGCTGTTTTTT
NA	TRBJ2-2	TRBV19	TRBD1	CASSPTPGTGGNTGELFF	TGTGCCAGTAGTCCCACCCCAGGGACAGGGGGGAACACCGGGGAGCTGTTTTTT
NA	TRBJ2-7	TRBV27	TRBD2	CASSSNPSGNSYEQYF	TGTGCCAGCAGTTCCAACCCAAGCGGGAACTCCTACGAGCAGTACTTC
NA	TRBJ2-1	TRBV4-2	NA	CASSQDHTGGLNEQFF	TGTGCCAGCAGCCAAGATCACACTGGGGGGCTCAATGAGCAGTTCTTC
NA	TRBJ2-1	TRBV5-6	NA	CASSLDPGNEQFF	TGTGCCAGCAGCTTGGACCCCGGCAATGAGCAGTTCTTC
few	TRBJ1-2	TRBV27	TRBD1	CATLPYPGTEDGYTF	TGTGCCACTCTTCCATATCCCGGGACAGAAGATGGCTACACCTTC
NA	TRBJ2-3	TRBV11-2	NA	CASSLIGTDTQYF	TGTGCCAGCAGTCTCATTGGGACAGATACGCAGTATTTT
NA	TRBJ1-2	TRBV29-1	NA	CSVVGGGPYYGYTF	TGCAGCGTTGTCGGGGGAGGGCCCTACTATGGCTACACCTTC
once	TRBJ1-2	TRBV28	NA	CASSFSGGYTF	TGTGCCAGCAGTTTTTCTGGGGGCTACACCTTC
once	TRBJ2-1	TRBV7-9	TRBD2	CASSSQGGSSYNEQFF	TGTGCCAGCAGCTCCCAAGGCGGGAGCTCCTACAATGAGCAGTTCTTC
NA	TRBJ1-2	TRBV11-2	NA	CASSSPGVRIYGYTF	TGTGCCAGCAGCTCCCCGGGTGTTCGAATCTATGGCTACACCTTC
once	TRBJ2-7	TRBV4-3	NA	CASSQATGRSYEQYF	TGCGCCAGCAGCCAAGCCACGGGACGGAGCTACGAGCAGTACTTC
NA	TRBJ2-7	TRBV29-1	TRBD1	CSARTGIYEQYF	TGCAGCGCTAGGACAGGTATCTACGAGCAGTACTTC
NA	TRBJ2-2	TRBV12-5	NA	CASGLVHSGVGGELFF	TGTGCTAGTGGTTTGGTCCACTCAGGGGTAGGCGGGGAGCTGTTTTTT
NA	TRBJ2-1	TRBV30	TRBD2	CAWSDVSSGSGEQFF	TGTGCCTGGAGTGATGTGTCTAGCGGGAGCGGTGAGCAGTTCTTC
NA	TRBJ2-1	TRBV29-1	TRBD2	CSVPTSGYNEQFF	TGCAGCGTTCCGACTAGCGGATACAATGAGCAGTTCTTC
NA	TRBJ2-1	TRBV4-3	NA	CASSQDPGSHNEQFF	TGCGCCAGCAGCCAAGATCCGGGGTCACACAATGAGCAGTTCTTC
NA	TRBJ1-1	TRBV21-1	NA	CASSKARTGGEAFF	TGTGCCAGCAGCAAAGCCCGGACAGGGGGTGAAGCTTTCTTT
NA	TRBJ2-7	TRBV9	TRBD2	CASSVATGGDSYEQYF	TGTGCCAGCAGCGTAGCTACCGGGGGGGACTCCTACGAGCAGTACTTC
once	TRBJ2-1	TRBV19	TRBD2	CASSHGRALYEQFF	TGTGCCAGTAGTCACGGGAGGGCCCTTTATGAGCAGTTCTTC
once	TRBJ1-1	TRBV6-1	NA	CAIPTGTLNTEAFF	TGTGCCATTCCGACGGGTACCTTGAACACTGAAGCTTTCTTT
NA	TRBJ2-2	TRBV5-1	TRBD2	CASTSTSGGYRTNTGELFF	TGCGCCAGCACCTCGACTAGCGGTGGGTACAGGACGAACACCGGGGAGCTGTTTTTT
NA	TRBJ2-7	TRBV15	TRBD2	CATSSTSGSYEQYF	TGTGCCACCAGCAGCACTAGCGGGAGCTACGAGCAGTACTTC
NA	TRBJ2-2	TRBV19	TRBD1	CATDDRVNTGELFF	TGTGCCACAGACGACAGGGTTAACACCGGGGAGCTGTTTTTT
NA	TRBJ1-4	TRBV5-8	NA	CASSSGSWGLGEKLFF	TGTGCCAGCAGCTCGGGGTCTTGGGGCCTAGGTGAAAAACTGTTTTTT
NA	TRBJ2-2	TRBV7-3	NA	CASSLMGNTGELFF	TGTGCCAGCAGCTTGATGGGTAACACCGGGGAGCTGTTTTTT
NA	TRBJ2-7	TRBV27	TRBD2	CASRETAGGIYEQYF	TGTGCCAGCAGGGAGACCGCGGGAGGCATTTACGAGCAGTACTTC
NA	TRBJ2-7	TRBV18	NA	CASSPDGETISYEQYF	TGTGCCAGCTCACCCGACGGGGAAACGATTTCCTACGAGCAGTACTTC
NA	TRBJ1-1	TRBV27	NA	CASKTTRDQRYTEAFF	TGTGCCAGCAAGACGACCCGGGACCAGAGGTACACTGAAGCTTTCTTT
once	TRBJ2-7	TRBV7-9	TRBD1	CASSLNRDRKTYEQYF	TGTGCCAGCAGCTTAAACCGGGACAGGAAGACCTACGAGCAGTACTTC
NA	TRBJ2-7	TRBV28	TRBD1	CASSPLSPGQEYLGVFAYEQYF	TGTGCCAGCAGTCCCCTCTCTCCGGGACAGGAATACTTGGGGGTTTTCGCCTACGAGCAGTACTTC
NA	TRBJ2-7	TRBV10-3	NA	CAISDRWGGAVGYEQYF	TGTGCCATCAGTGATCGATGGGGTGGGGCGGTTGGGTACGAGCAGTACTTC
NA	TRBJ2-7	TRBV18	TRBD1	CASSPDRGTYEQYF	TGTGCCAGCTCACCGGACAGGGGCACCTACGAGCAGTACTTC
NA	TRBJ1-1	TRBV12-5	NA	CASGLYRTENTEAFF	TGTGCTAGTGGTTTGTACCGGACAGAGAACACTGAAGCTTTCTTT
NA	TRBJ2-5	TRBV11-1	NA	CASSLDGEETQYF	TGTGCCAGCAGCTTAGATGGGGAAGAGACCCAGTACTTC
NA	TRBJ1-6	TRBV7-9	NA	CASSLSSLLYSPLHF	TGTGCCAGCAGCTTAAGCTCACTACTTTATTCACCCCTCCACTTT
NA	TRBJ1-5	TRBV5-5	NA	CASSPEGRDQPQHF	TGTGCCAGCAGCCCCGAGGGCAGAGATCAGCCCCAGCATTTT
NA	TRBJ2-3	TRBV4-3	NA	CASSQVTSDTQYF	TGCGCCAGCAGCCAAGTAACGTCAGATACGCAGTATTTT
NA	TRBJ1-1	TRBV14	NA	CASSQGYGTEAFF	TGTGCCAGCAGCCAGGGATACGGCACTGAAGCTTTCTTT
once	TRBJ1-5	TRBV28	NA	CASSLFAGRQPQHF	TGTGCCAGCAGTTTATTCGCGGGACGCCAGCCCCAGCATTTT
NA	TRBJ2-1	TRBV9	TRBD2	CASSAEPRASGNNEQFF	TGTGCCAGCAGCGCGGAACCCCGGGCTAGCGGCAACAATGAGCAGTTCTTC
NA	TRBJ2-5	TRBV27	TRBD2	CASSLRLAWETQYF	TGTGCCAGCAGTCTAAGACTAGCTTGGGAGACCCAGTACTTC
NA	TRBJ2-3	TRBV4-3	NA	CASSQDWAGDTQYF	TGCGCCAGCAGCCAAGATTGGGCGGGAGATACGCAGTATTTT
NA	TRBJ1-2	TRBV4-3	NA	CASSQGLVNRMGYTF	TGCGCCAGCAGCCAAGGCCTCGTCAACAGAATGGGCTACACCTTC